The 4 T cell receptor beta chains below all came from one sample that was sequenced in a study of shared clonotypes between healthy human individuals. Terminally differentiated effector memory CD45RA+ cells were left out of the naive CD8 fraction, which was CD45RO-negative and positively selected for CCR7. Clones were read by immunoSEQ multiplex PCR, and TCRdb kept only the in-frame ones, dropping some. Counted here are some 1,900,000 clones, about 95% occurring once; the ten biggest clones make up roughly 1%. The sample taken for sequencing was naive CD8+ T cells sorted from blood. The receptor set was obtained from a young man in good health.

J is TRBJ2-5 and V is TRBV7-9; 11 nucleotides align to TRBD1. The V gene end was trimmed by 1 base and the J gene end by 5 bases; junction bases not matched to a gene: 9. This CDR3 contains 17 residues. CDR1 and CDR2 (germline): SEHNR, FQNEAQ (reference sequence). The CDR3 DNA reads TGTGCCAGCAGCTTAGATCCTAGGACAGGGGGCTGGGAGACCCAGTACTTC. The encoded protein is CASSLDPRTGGWETQYF.

The CDR3: CASSTLRSGAYNEQFF. CDR3 coding DNA: TGTGCCAGCAGCACCCTTAGGAGCGGGGCCTACAATGAGCAGTTCTTC. V and J are TRBV7-9 and TRBJ2-1; TRBD2 matches 7 bases. CDR1 is SEHNR and CDR2 is FQNEAQ in the germline V gene (reference sequence). The length of the CDR3 is 16 residues. V gave up 5 bases and J gave up 2 bases; unmatched junction bases: 9.

This chain joins TRBV5-4 and TRBJ2-7, with no clear D. V dropped 4 bases and J dropped 0 bases, with 5 bases sitting between them. From germline, CDR1 is SGHNT and CDR2 YYREEE (reference sequence). The CDR3 has 12 amino acids. CDR3: CASSVSSYEQYF. As DNA, the CDR3 is TGTGCCAGCAGCGTGAGCTCCTACGAGCAGTACTTC.

The chain is built from TRBV10-1 and TRBJ1-2; D ambiguous. The germline V gene has CDR1 WNHNN and CDR2 SYGVQD (reference sequence). CDR3 length equals 13 residues. Trimming removed 4 bases from V and 5 bases from J, with 11 bases in between. The CDR3 sequence: CASSVPVLYGYTF. CDR3 nucleotides: TGCGCCAGCAGTGTCCCTGTTCTTTATGGCTACACCTTC.